The subject of this entry is one T cell receptor (beta chain). The assay was immunoSEQ multiplex PCR, and TCRdb's table has in-frame clones only and misses some. The sample contains over 85,000 clones, 90% to 97% of which appear only once. The record originates from a study of technical replicates of blood from four donors. The V end was cut by 7 bases, the J end by 3 bases, with 21 bases between. The CDR3 contains 15 residues. Per germline, CDR1 SQVTM and CDR2 ANQGSEA. The chain carries TRBV29-1 and TRBJ2-5; D is uncertain. Sequenced sample: T cells isolated from PBMCs. The receptor was derived from a human donor in good health. CDR3 residues: CSGIRVDRLKETQYF. Written as DNA, the CDR3 is TGCAGCGGCATCCGGGTCGATCGTTTAAAAGAGACCCAGTACTTC.